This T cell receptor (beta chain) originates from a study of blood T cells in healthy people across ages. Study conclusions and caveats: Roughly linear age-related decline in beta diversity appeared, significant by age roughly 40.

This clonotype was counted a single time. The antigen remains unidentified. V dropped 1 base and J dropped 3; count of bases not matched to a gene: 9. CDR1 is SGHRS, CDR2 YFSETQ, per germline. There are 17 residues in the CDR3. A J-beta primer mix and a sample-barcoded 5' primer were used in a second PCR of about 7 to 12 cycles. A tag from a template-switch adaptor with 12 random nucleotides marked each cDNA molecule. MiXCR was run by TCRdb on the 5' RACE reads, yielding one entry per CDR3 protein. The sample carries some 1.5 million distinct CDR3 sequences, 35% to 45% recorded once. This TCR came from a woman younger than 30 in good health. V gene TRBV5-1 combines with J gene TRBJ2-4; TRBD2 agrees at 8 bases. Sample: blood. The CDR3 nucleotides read TGCGCCAGCAGCTTGTACGGTGCGGGGGGAAGCAAAAACATTCAGTACTTC. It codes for CASSLYGAGGSKNIQYF.